This entry lists 19 T cell receptor beta chains sequenced from one sample in a study of regulatory T cells in long-lasting Graves disease. The time point: newly diagnosed GD, antithyroid drugs for less than 3 months. RNA extracted from PBMCs served as the sequencing template. Combining iRepertoire HTBI primers with Arm-PCR of CDR3 regions, the authors built TCR beta libraries. TCRdb re-analysed the multiplex PCR reads in MiXCR, keeping a single row per CDR3 protein. The sample holds about 350,000 distinct CDR3 sequences, about 16% seen once. These data also formed part of another study, on T cells in Graves' hyperthyroidism and ophthalmopathy.

The specimen was peripheral blood mononuclear cells (PBMCs), collected at new diagnosis, from a patient treated with antithyroid drugs. The receptors derive from a woman aged 18-29 years with Graves disease.

This clonotype has a count of ten or more. The chain joins TRBV18 to TRBJ1-1; a possible D gene is TRBD1 (6 bases). Germline loops: CDR1 KGHSH, CDR2 LQKENI. This CDR3 is 13 amino acids long. Between the trimmed V and J ends, which lost 8 bases and 10 bases, there was a span of 20 bases. CDR3 bases: TGTGCCAGCCACCTCGATCGAGGGGGTGTAGCTTTCTTT. It yields the protein CASHLDRGGVAFF.

In its sample, this clonotype was seen a few times. The chain is built from TRBV27 and TRBJ1-4; D may be TRBD1 (5 bases). The CDR3 is 14 amino acids. Germline CDR1 is MNHEY and CDR2 is SMNVEV (reference sequence). The V end was cut by 1 base, the J end by 8 bases, with 11 bases between. For the CDR3, the DNA is TGTGCCAGCAGTTTATTGGGGACTGGGGAAAAACTGTTTTTT. Translation: CASSLLGTGEKLFF.

This clonotype was counted ten times or more. The chain is built from TRBV28 and TRBJ1-5, with a weak D call TRBD1 (6 bases). The CDR3 is 14 residues long. Germline-derived CDR1 and CDR2 are MDHEN and SYDVKM. V lost 10 bases, J lost 2 bases, and 15 bases lay in between. CDR3 amino acids: CATKQGTGNQPQHF. CDR3 sequence (DNA): TGTGCCACCAAACAGGGTACGGGCAATCAGCCCCAGCATTTT.

Many counts were recorded for this clonotype. The J gene is TRBJ2-1, the V gene TRBV28, with 10 bases matching TRBD2. The trim removed 8 bases at V and 6 bases at J, leaving 7 bases unmatched. Germline assignment: CDR1 MDHEN and CDR2 SYDVKM. This CDR3 is built from 14 residues. The CDR3 DNA reads TGTGCCAGCGGCTCAGCGGGGGGGAGCAATGAGCAGTTCTTC. Its translation is CASGSAGGSNEQFF.

Ten or more counts support this clonotype. V is TRBV11-3 and J is TRBJ2-3; either TRBD1 or TRBD2 may supply D (6 bases each). Germline CDR1 and CDR2: SGHNT and YENEEA. The V end was cut by 0 bases, the J end by 0 bases, with 13 bases between. The CDR3 extends over 17 amino acids. The DNA for the CDR3 is TGTGCCAGCAGCTTAGATCCGGGGGCCCCTAGCACAGATACGCAGTATTTT. Residues: CASSLDPGAPSTDTQYF. The variable domain in full, with the rest retrieved from reference TRBV11-3 and TRBJ2-3, is EAGVVQSPRYKIIEKKQPVAFWCNPISGHNTLYWYLQNLGQGPELLIRYENEEAVDDSQLPKDRFSAERLKGVDSTLKIQPAELGDSAVYLCASSLDPGAPSTDTQYFGPGTRLTVL.

At least ten counts were recorded for this clonotype. The rearrangement links TRBV28 to TRBJ2-5, with TRBD2 matching over 9 bases. The last part of the DNA fits TRBJ2-1 better; the J call may be wrong. Germline V gene lookup returns CDR1 MDHEN and CDR2 SYDVKM. This CDR3 is built from 16 residues. This CDR3 reads CASSRQGTSSHNEQFF. The CDR3 DNA reads as TGTGCCAGCAGTCGTCAAGGGACTAGCAGCCACAATGAGCAGTTCTTC.

This clonotype was recorded many times. V is TRBV30 and J is TRBJ1-2; D ambiguous. With 1 base removed from V and 4 bases from J, the gap between germline ends came to 7 bases. The CDR3 sequence is 12 residues long. The germline V gene has CDR1 GTSNPN and CDR2 SVGIG (reference sequence). In DNA form, the CDR3 reads TGTGCCTGGAGTGAAGGGTTCTATGGCTACACCTTC. This encodes CAWSEGFYGYTF.

At least ten counts were recorded for this clonotype. This chain joins TRBV18 and TRBJ2-1, with D possibly being TRBD2 (5 bases). The CDR3 has 13 residues. V was shortened by 3 bases and J by 4 bases, with 7 bases between the two germline ends. Germline CDR1 KGHSH, CDR2 LQKENI. CDR3 sequence reads: CASSPTRYNEQFF. The CDR3 DNA follows: TGTGCCAGCTCACCTACTAGATACAATGAGCAGTTCTTC.

This clonotype was detected ten times or more. The chain couples TRBV2 to TRBJ2-5, with D perhaps matching TRBD1 (6 bases). Trimming shortened V by 8 bases and J by 9 bases, and 16 bases separated the two germline ends. The V gene's germline CDR1 is SNHLY and CDR2 FYNNEI. The CDR3 extends over 12 amino acids. DNA for the CDR3: TGTGCCAGCTCCAGGACAGCGGCGGCCCAGTACTTC. Amino acids: CASSRTAAAQYF.

This clonotype was observed a few times. V is TRBV11-2 and J is TRBJ1-6; 8 nucleotides match TRBD1. CDR1 and CDR2 (germline): SGHAT, FQNNGV. The CDR3 totals 15 residues. The ends lost 4 bases at V and 7 bases at J; junction bases unmatched: 6. CDR3 coding DNA: TGTGCCAGCAGCTGGGGGACAGGCTCAAATTCACCCCTCCACTTT. This codes for CASSWGTGSNSPLHF.

In this sample, this clonotype turned up many times. The CDR3 DNA reads as TGTGCCAGCAGTAAGGGGATGGGTCAGCCCCAGCATTTT. This translates into CASSKGMGQPQHF. The chain employs TRBV28 and TRBJ1-5; possibly TRBD1 for D (5 bases). V gave up 5 bases and J gave up 6 bases, with 11 bases separating them. The germline gives CDR1 MDHEN, CDR2 SYDVKM. The CDR3 contains 13 residues.

The CDR3 protein is CSVDIAGGTTDTQYF. CDR3 bases: TGCAGCGTTGATATAGCGGGAGGAACCACAGATACGCAGTATTTT. This rearrangement joins TRBV29-1 to TRBJ2-3, with 10 bases aligning to TRBD2. The CDR3 loop spans 15 amino acids. Unmatched junction bases numbered 5, after V lost 3 bases and J lost 2 bases. Germline V CDR1 and CDR2: SQVTM, ANQGSEA.

V usage is TRBV5-8 and J usage is TRBJ2-3, with 14 bases aligning to TRBD2. Germline V gives CDR1 SGHTS, CDR2 YDEGEE. The CDR3 consists of 17 residues. With 4 bases clipped from V and 5 bases from J, the junction kept 9 bases outside the gene matches. CDR3 DNA: TGTGCCAGCAGCGGGACGGGACTAGCGGGAGTTGGAGATACGCAGTATTTT. Protein: CASSGTGLAGVGDTQYF.

The rearrangement uses TRBV6-1 and TRBJ1-1; 9 bases map to TRBD1. The J segment lost 5 bases and the V segment lost 6 bases, leaving 13 bases of the junction unmatched. Germline V CDR1 and CDR2: MNHNS, SASEGT. The CDR3 has 16 residues. The CDR3 loop is CASSDPGTGRETEAFF. The DNA of the CDR3 is TGTGCCAGCAGCGACCCCGGGACAGGGCGAGAAACTGAAGCTTTCTTT.

At least ten counts were recorded for this clonotype. The chain links TRBV7-8 to TRBJ2-3; 13 bases align to TRBD2. The CDR3 extends over 18 amino acids. The trim removed 5 bases at V and 0 bases at J, leaving 8 bases unmatched. The germline gives CDR1 SGHVS, CDR2 FQNEAQ. The CDR3 reads CASSPRTSGGVSTDTQYF. CDR3 nucleotide sequence: TGTGCCAGCAGCCCCCGGACTAGCGGGGGTGTTAGCACAGATACGCAGTATTTT.

The J gene is TRBJ1-1, the V gene TRBV20-1; no clear D gene. The CDR3 sequence is 14 residues long. Trimming shortened V by 3 bases and J by 0 bases, and 11 bases separated the two germline ends. The germline gives CDR1 DFQATT, CDR2 SNEGSKA (reference sequence). In DNA form, the CDR3 reads TGCAGTGCTAGCCGCGGCAGCATGAACACTGAAGCTTTCTTT. Protein sequence: CSASRGSMNTEAFF.

This clonotype was counted ten times or more. The chain carries TRBV7-9 and TRBJ1-2; D unresolved. The CDR3 loop spans 15 amino acids. V dropped 7 bases and J dropped 3 bases, with 18 bases sitting between them. Germline V CDR1 and CDR2: SEHNR, FQNEAQ (reference sequence). CDR3: CASTPQREYDYGYTF. The CDR3 DNA follows: TGTGCCAGCACCCCCCAAAGGGAATACGACTATGGCTACACCTTC.

This clonotype was counted between two and nine times. The chain has TRBV19 and TRBJ1-1, with D hard to call. Germline V lookup: CDR1 LNHDA, CDR2 SQIVND (reference sequence). The CDR3 has 11 residues. V lost 10 bases and J lost 8, with 14 bases in between. CDR3 protein: CATMRRGEAFF. The CDR3 region has the DNA TGTGCCACCATGCGGCGAGGGGAAGCTTTCTTT.

This clonotype showed up many times. The chain joins TRBV20-1 to TRBJ2-1; 9 positions agree with TRBD1. The CDR3 runs to 15 residues. Germline-derived CDR1 and CDR2 are DFQATT and SNEGSKA (reference sequence). Losses at the gene ends were 0 bases for V and 3 bases for J; bases not matched to a gene: 3. CDR3 in amino acids: CSARDATGGYNEQFF. The DNA of the CDR3 is TGCAGTGCTAGAGACGCGACAGGGGGCTACAATGAGCAGTTCTTC.